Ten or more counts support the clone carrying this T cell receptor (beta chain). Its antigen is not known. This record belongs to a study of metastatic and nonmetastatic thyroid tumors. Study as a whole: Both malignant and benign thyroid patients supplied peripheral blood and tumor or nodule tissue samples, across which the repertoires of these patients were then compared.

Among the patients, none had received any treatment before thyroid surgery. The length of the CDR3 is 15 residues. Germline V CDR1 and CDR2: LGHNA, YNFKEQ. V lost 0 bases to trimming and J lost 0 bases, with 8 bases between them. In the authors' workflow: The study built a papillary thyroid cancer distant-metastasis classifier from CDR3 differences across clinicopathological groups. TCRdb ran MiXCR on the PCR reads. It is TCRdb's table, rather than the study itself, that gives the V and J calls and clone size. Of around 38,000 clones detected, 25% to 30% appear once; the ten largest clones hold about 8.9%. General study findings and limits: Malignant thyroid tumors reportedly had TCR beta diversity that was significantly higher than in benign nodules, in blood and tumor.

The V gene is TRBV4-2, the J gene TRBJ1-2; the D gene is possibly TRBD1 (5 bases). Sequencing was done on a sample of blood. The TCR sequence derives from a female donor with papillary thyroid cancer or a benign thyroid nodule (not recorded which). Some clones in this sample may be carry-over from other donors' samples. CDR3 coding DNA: TGTGCCAGCAGCCAAGACAGGGTTTCTAACTATGGCTACACCTTC. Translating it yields CASSQDRVSNYGYTF.